The sequence of this T cell receptor beta chain was determined in a study of blood T cell repertoires in COVID-19. Study in general: T cells, B-cell-depleted T cells, or PBMCs supplied cDNA or gDNA.

The length of the CDR3 is 14 residues. Trimming pared 3 bases from V and 1 base from J, leaving 12 bases between. CDR1 is GTSNPN, CDR2 SVGIG, per germline (reference sequence). Study processing details: Estimation of nucleated cell counts was performed using reference gene primer amplification. Sequenced by immunoSEQ multiplex PCR; TCRdb stores in-frame clones only, minus some. V, J and clone size reflect that table, while D and trimming were determined from the DNA. The profile covers hundreds of thousands of clones, with around 91% appearing a single time and 1.7% taken by the ten largest. The rearrangement uses TRBV30 and TRBJ1-1, with D possibly being TRBD1 (5 bases). This clonotype originated in a young woman with acute COVID-19. Sequencing used PBMCs or T cells enriched from blood (not recorded which). The CDR3 reads CAWRTMGGNTEAFF. The CDR3 coding sequence is TGTGCCTGGAGGACTATGGGGGGGAACACTGAAGCTTTCTTT.